Described below is a single T cell receptor beta chain sequence and its context. Its antigen is still unknown. Germline V gene sequence: CDR1 SGHTA, CDR2 FQGNSA. V dropped 5 bases and J dropped 6; count of bases not matched to a gene: 9. This CDR3 has 15 amino acids. Each CDR3 protein is one row after TCRdb ran MiXCR on the 5' RACE reads. The table includes a few hundred thousand distinct CDR3 sequences, roughly 13% detected once. These data originate in a study of identical twins. General study results and limits: The conclusions drew on cross-sectional statistical analysis instead of tracking the same donors.

In addition, the sample was reused for a study of yellow fever vaccine responses in identical twins.

The gene calls are TRBV7-2 and TRBJ1-5, with TRBD1 matching 8 bases. Input material: memory (CD45RO+) T cells sorted from blood. The receptor was isolated from a woman aged 18-35 years in good health. The CDR3 region is CASSPSGQVFQPQHF. The CDR3 DNA reads TGTGCCAGCAGCCCCTCGGGACAGGTATTTCAGCCCCAGCATTTT. Drawing the rest from reference TRBV7-2 and TRBJ1-5, the complete variable domain is GAGVSQSPSNKVTEKGKDVELRCDPISGHTALYWYRQSLGQGLEFLIYFQGNSAPDKSGLPSDRFSAERTGGSVSTLTIQRTQQEDSAVYLCASSPSGQVFQPQHFGDGTRLSIL.